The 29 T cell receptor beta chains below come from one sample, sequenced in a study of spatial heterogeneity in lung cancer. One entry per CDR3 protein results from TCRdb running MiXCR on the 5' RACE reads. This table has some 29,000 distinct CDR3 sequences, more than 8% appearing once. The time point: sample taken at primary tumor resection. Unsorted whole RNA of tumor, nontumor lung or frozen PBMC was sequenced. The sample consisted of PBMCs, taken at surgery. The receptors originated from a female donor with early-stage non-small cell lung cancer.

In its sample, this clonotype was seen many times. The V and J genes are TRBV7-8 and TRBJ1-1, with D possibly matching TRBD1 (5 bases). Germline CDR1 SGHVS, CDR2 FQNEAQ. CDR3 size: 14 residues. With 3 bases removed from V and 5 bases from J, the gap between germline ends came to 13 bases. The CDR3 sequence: CASSFGRRVTEAFF. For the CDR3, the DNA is TGTGCCAGCAGCTTCGGACGCAGGGTGACTGAAGCTTTCTTT.

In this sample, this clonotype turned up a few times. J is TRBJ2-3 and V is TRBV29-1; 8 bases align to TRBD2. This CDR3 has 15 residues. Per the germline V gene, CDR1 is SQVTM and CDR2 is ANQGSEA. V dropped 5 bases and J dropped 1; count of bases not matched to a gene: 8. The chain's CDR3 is CSVYVRGDRTDTQYF. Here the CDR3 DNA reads TGCAGCGTTTACGTGCGGGGGGATCGCACAGATACGCAGTATTTT.

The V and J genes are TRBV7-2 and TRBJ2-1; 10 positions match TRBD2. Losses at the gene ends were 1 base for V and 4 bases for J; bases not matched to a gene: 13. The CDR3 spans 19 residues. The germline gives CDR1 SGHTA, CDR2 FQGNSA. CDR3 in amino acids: CASSLVVGSSGSRYNEQFF. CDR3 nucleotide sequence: TGTGCCAGCAGCTTAGTTGTGGGATCTAGCGGGAGTCGGTACAATGAGCAGTTCTTC. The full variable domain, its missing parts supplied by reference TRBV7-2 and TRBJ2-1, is GAGVSQSPSNKVTEKGKDVELRCDPISGHTALYWYRQSLGQGLEFLIYFQGNSAPDKSGLPSDRFSAERTGGSVSTLTIQRTQQEDSAVYLCASSLVVGSSGSRYNEQFFGPGTRLTVL.

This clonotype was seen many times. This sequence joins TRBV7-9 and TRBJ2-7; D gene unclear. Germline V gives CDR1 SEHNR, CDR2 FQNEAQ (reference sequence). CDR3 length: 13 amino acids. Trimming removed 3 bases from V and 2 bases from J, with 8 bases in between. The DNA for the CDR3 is TGTGCCAGCAGCTTCGCTGATACCTACGAGCAGTACTTC. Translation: CASSFADTYEQYF.

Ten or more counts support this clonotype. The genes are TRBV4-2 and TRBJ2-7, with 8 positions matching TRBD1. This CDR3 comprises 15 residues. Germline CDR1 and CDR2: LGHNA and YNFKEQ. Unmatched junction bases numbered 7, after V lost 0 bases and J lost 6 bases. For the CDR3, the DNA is TGTGCCAGCAGCCAAGATGAGCAGGGGGCGTTCGAGCAGTACGTC. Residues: CASSQDEQGAFEQYV.

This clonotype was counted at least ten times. CDR3 in amino acids: CAWSGGGGQPQHF. CDR3 bases: TGTGCCTGGAGTGGAGGGGGAGGTCAGCCCCAGCATTTT. The chain employs TRBV30 and TRBJ1-5, with a weak D call TRBD1 (6 bases). Trimming took 1 base from V and 6 from J, leaving 10 bases between them. The CDR3 sequence is 13 residues long. The germline CDR1 and CDR2 sequences are GTSNPN and SVGIG (reference sequence). Full variable domain (outside the CDR3, taken from reference TRBV30 and TRBJ1-5): SQTIHQWPATLVQPVGSPLSLECTVEGTSNPNLYWYRQAAGRGLQLLFYSVGIGQISSEVPQNLSASRPQDRQFILSSKKLLLSDSGFYLCAWSGGGGQPQHFGDGTRLSIL.

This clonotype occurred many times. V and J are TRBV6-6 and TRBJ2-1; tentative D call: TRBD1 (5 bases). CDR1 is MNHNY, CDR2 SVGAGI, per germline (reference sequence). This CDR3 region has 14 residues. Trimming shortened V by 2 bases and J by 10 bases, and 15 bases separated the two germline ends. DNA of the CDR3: TGTGCCAGCAGTTACAGGGGCCGAGATAGCGAGCAGTTCTTC. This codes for CASSYRGRDSEQFF.

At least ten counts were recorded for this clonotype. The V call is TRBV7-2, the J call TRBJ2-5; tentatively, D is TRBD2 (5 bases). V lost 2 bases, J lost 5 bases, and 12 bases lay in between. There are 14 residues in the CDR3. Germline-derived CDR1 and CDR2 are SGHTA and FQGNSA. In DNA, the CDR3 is TGTGCCAGCAGCTTAAGACTATTTGATGAGACCCAGTACTTC. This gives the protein CASSLRLFDETQYF.

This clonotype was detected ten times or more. In DNA, the CDR3 is TGTGCCAGCAGTGAGGGAACAGGGTACCAAGAGACCCAGTACTTC. Translating gives CASSEGTGYQETQYF. The V call is TRBV25-1, the J call TRBJ2-5; D might be TRBD1 (6 bases). CDR3 length: 15 residues. Germline-derived CDR1 and CDR2 are MGHDK and SYGVNS. The germline V and J ends were trimmed by 3 bases and 0 bases, with 11 bases remaining between them.

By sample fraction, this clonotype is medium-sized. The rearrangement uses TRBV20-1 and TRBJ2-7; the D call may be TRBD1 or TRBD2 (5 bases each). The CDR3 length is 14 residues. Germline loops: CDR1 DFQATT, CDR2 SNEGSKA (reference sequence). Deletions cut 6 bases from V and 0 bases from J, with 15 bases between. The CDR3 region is CSAIFRDASYEQYF. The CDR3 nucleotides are TGCAGTGCGATCTTCCGGGACGCCTCCTACGAGCAGTACTTC.

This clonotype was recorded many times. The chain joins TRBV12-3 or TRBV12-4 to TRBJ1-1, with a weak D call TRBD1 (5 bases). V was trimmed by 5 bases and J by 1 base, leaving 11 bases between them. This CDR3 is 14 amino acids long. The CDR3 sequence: CASSLRGGNTEAFF. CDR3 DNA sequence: TGTGCCAGCAGTCTCCGCGGGGGGAACACTGAAGCTTTCTTT.

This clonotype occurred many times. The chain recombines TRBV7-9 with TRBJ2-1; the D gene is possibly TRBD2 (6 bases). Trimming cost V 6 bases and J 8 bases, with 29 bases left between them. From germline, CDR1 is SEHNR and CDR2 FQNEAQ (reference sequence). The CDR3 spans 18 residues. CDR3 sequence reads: CASRSGIPPAGRLDEQFF. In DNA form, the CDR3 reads TGTGCCAGCAGATCAGGAATCCCACCTGCCGGGAGATTGGATGAGCAGTTCTTC.

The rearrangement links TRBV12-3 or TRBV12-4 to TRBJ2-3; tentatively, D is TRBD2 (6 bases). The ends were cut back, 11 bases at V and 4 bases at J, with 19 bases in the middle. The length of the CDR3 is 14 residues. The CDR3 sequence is CAGTGGSWADTQYF. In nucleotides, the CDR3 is TGTGCCGGCACCGGAGGGAGTTGGGCAGATACGCAGTATTTT.

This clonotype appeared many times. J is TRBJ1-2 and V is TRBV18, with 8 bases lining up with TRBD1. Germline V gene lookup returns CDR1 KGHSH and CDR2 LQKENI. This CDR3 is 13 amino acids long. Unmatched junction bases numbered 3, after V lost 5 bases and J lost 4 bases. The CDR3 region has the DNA TGTGCCAGCTCATCGACAGGGGCCTATGGCTACACCTTC. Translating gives CASSSTGAYGYTF.

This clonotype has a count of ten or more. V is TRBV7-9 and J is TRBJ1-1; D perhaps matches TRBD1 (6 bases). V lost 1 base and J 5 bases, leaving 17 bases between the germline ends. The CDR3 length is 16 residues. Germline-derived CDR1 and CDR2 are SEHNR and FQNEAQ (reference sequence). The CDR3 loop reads CASSLEAGVRGTEAFF. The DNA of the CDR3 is TGTGCCAGCAGCTTAGAGGCAGGGGTTCGTGGGACTGAAGCTTTCTTT.

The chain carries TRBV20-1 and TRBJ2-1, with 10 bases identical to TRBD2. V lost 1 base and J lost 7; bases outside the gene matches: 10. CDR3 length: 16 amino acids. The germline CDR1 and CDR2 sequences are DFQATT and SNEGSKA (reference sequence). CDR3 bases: TGCAGTGCTAGAGTTCGGGGACTAGCGTTGGGGAATGAGCAGTTCTTC. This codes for CSARVRGLALGNEQFF.

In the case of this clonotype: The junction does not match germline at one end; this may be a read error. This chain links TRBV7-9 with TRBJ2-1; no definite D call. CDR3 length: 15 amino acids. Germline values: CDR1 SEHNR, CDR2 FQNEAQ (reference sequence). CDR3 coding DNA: TGTGCCAGCAGCGTGTCTCTCACCCAAGACACCACAAATTACTTC. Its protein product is CASSVSLTQDTTNYF.

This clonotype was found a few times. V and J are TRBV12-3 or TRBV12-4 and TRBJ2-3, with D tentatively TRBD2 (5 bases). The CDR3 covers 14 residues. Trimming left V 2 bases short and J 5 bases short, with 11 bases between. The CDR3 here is CASSLTVGVDTQYF. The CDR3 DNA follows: TGTGCCAGCAGTTTAACGGTCGGGGTAGATACGCAGTATTTT.

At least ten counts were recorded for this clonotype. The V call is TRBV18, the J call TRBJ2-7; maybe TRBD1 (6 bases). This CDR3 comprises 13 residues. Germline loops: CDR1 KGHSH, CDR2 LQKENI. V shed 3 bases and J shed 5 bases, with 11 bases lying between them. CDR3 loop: CASSPSQGNEQYV. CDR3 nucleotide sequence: TGTGCCAGCTCACCCAGCCAGGGGAACGAGCAGTACGTC.

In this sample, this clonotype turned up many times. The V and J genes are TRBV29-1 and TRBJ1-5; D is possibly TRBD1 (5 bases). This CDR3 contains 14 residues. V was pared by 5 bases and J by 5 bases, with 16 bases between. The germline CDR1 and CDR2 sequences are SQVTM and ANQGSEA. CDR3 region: CSVQGSRGDQPQHF. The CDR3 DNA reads TGCAGCGTTCAAGGCTCTCGGGGGGATCAGCCCCAGCATTTT.

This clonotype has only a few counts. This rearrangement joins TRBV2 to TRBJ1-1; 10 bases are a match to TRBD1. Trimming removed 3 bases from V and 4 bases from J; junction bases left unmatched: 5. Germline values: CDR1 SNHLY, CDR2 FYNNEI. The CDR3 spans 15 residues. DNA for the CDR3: TGTGCCAGCAGTGAGAGACAGGGGGCTTTCACTGAAGCTTTCTTT. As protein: CASSERQGAFTEAFF.

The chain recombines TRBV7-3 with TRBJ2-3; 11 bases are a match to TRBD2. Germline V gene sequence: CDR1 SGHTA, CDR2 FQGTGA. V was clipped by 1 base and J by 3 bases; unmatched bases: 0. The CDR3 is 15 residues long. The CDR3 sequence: CASSLRLAGTDTQYF. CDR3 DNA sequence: TGTGCCAGCAGCTTAAGACTAGCGGGGACAGATACGCAGTATTTT.

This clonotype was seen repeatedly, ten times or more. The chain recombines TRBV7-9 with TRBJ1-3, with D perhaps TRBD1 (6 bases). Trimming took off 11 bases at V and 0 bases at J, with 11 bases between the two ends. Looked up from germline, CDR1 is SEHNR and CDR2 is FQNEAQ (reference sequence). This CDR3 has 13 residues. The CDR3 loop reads CALGDTSGNTIYF. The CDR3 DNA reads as TGTGCCCTTGGGGACACCTCTGGAAACACCATATATTTT.

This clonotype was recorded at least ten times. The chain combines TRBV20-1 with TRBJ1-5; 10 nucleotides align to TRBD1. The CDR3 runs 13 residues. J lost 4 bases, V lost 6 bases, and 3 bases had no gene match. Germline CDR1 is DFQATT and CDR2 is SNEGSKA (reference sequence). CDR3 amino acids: CSATGQGNQPQHF. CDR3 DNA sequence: TGCAGTGCAACGGGACAGGGGAATCAGCCCCAGCATTTT.

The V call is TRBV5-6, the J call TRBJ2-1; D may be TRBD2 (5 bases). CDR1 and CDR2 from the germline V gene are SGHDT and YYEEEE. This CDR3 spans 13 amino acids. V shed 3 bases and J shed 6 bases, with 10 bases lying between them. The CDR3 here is CASSSPTSNEQFF. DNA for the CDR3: TGTGCCAGCAGCTCCCCTACTAGCAATGAGCAGTTCTTC.

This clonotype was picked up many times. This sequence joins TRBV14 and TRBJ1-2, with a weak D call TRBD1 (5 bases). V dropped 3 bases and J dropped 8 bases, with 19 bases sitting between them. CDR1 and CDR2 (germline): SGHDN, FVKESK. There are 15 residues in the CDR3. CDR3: CASSHRQTALGGYTF. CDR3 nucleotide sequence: TGTGCCAGCAGCCACCGACAGACAGCTTTGGGAGGCTACACCTTC.

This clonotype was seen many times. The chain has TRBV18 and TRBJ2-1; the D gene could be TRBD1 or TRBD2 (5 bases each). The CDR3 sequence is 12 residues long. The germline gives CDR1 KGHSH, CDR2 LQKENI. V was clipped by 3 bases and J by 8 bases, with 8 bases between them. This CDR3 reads CASSPVGDEQFF. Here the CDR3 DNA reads TGTGCCAGCTCACCTGTGGGGGATGAGCAGTTCTTC.

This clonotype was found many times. CDR3: CASSQAFTGSTDTQYF. For the CDR3, the DNA is TGCGCCAGCAGCCAAGCTTTTACCGGCTCCACAGATACGCAGTATTTT. The gene calls are TRBV4-1 and TRBJ2-3, with no clear D. CDR3 length equals 16 residues. Between the trimmed V and J ends, which lost 1 base and 2 bases, there was a span of 13 bases. Germline CDR1 MGHRA, CDR2 YSYEKL.

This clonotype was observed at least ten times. This CDR3 is CASSLWANLLSTDTQYF. The CDR3 DNA follows: TGTGCCAGCAGCTTGTGGGCGAATCTTTTAAGCACAGATACGCAGTATTTT. This chain connects TRBV5-4 to TRBJ2-3; D uncertain. This CDR3 has 17 residues. Germline-derived CDR1 and CDR2 are SGHNT and YYREEE (reference sequence). V lost 1 base and J 0 bases, leaving 15 bases between the germline ends. Based on the CDR3 plus reference TRBV5-4 and TRBJ2-3, the full variable domain is ETGVTQSPTHLIKTRGQQVTLRCSSQSGHNTVSWYQQALGQGPQFIFQYYREEENGRGNFPPRFSGLQFPNYSSELNVNALELDDSALYLCASSLWANLLSTDTQYFGPGTRLTVL.